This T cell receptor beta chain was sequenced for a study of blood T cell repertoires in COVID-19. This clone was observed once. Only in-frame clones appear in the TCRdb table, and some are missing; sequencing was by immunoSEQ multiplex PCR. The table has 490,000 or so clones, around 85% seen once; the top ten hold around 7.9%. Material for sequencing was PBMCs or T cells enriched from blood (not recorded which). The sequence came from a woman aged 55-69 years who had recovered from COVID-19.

The CDR3 bases are TGTGCCAGCAGTTTAAACGGGGGGGCCGCTCGTCAAACGGAGACCCAGTACTTC. Translating it yields CASSLNGGAARQTETQYF. The chain uses TRBV27 and TRBJ2-5, with TRBD2 matching 8 bases. V shed 2 bases and J 5 bases; nucleotides not matched to a gene: 16. CDR3 length: 18 amino acids. The germline V gene encodes CDR1 MNHEY and CDR2 SMNVEV (reference sequence).